The rows below give T cell receptor beta chains drawn from one sample of a study of blood T cell repertoires in COVID-19. The repertoire was sequenced with immunoSEQ multiplex PCR; TCRdb's copy has only in-frame clones and lacks some. This table has some 100,000 clones, 75% to 90% appearing once. The sequenced sample consisted of peripheral blood. The receptor set was obtained from a woman between 70 and 85 years old with acute or convalescent COVID-19. Each CDR3 is given without its conserved first and last residue. The order of the fields is V gene, CDR3 protein.

>TRBV19
ASSIRAGSLAKNIQY
>TRBV6-4
ASSDSQTGELF
>TRBV9
ASSGDRGKTQY
>TRBV15
ATSRVVNFYGYT
>TRBV10-3
AISEEEYTEAF
>TRBV3-1/TRBV3-2
ASSRGGSYNSPLH
>TRBV25-1
ASSAGTFQETQY
>TRBV9
ASSVVARAGGNTEAF
>TRBV15
ATSRGGTSGSVTDTQY
>TRBV28
ASSTRTGVSSSPLH
>TRBV30
AWSLEGAGGTRNSPLH
>TRBV6-6
ASKPGQGMYEQF
>TRBV19
ASSIGHGTGELF
>TRBV3-1/TRBV3-2
ASSHGQGSYT
>TRBV2
ASRAGLAQETQY
>TRBV19
ASSAQGVYNEQF
>TRBV19
ASSPSAGDTQY
>TRBV20-1
SASRTGVFATNEKLF
>TRBV18
ASSPLEWTGNTEAF
>TRBV2
ASSGDRAFNSPLH
>TRBV28
ASSTAGWGRGPQH
>TRBV11-2
ASSPTSGQTYEQY